This T cell receptor beta chain was retrieved from a study of sequential checkpoint blockade in melanoma (dated by TCRdb to the late 2010s). Describing the broader study: In a 1:1 randomization, patients received either first-line nivolumab then ipilimumab (arm A) or ipilimumab then nivolumab (arm B). Maintenance nivolumab came after each of the two trial sequences. DNA from 90 to 95 melanoma tumor samples collected before treatment underwent TCRbeta immunosequencing. Roughly 20 patients had matched tumor biopsies taken before treatment and at week 13, after single-agent nivolumab (arm A) or ipilimumab (arm B). Roughly 80% of the matched tumor biopsy pairs taken before and after treatment were from the same lesion. What the study reported, not specific to this receptor: PD-L1 staining and CD8+ T-cell counts correlated with tumor T-cell fraction and clonality, whereas mutational load did not. Among patients in arm A, the nivolumab-first arm, pretreatment tumor TIL clonality was associated with response (P = .04). Patients with increases in tumor T-cell fraction and clonality by week 13 were approximately 30 times more likely to achieve clinical benefit. Small sample sizes and reduced statistical power limited the within-arm analyses of tumor T-cell fraction. The model for predicting response that combines TCR metrics with mutation burden needs to be validated in larger, independent patient cohorts.

This clone was found a few times. The antigen it recognizes is unknown. Per-nucleotide qualities are absent, and no much larger clonotype sits a single base away. Taken with the paper, the label for treatment or condition translates to: randomized to nivolumab then ipilimumab (arm A) or the reverse (arm B). None of the patients in the trial had previously been given DNA-damaging chemotherapy. CheckMate 064, a randomized, open-label phase II trial of sequential checkpoint blockade, was the source of the samples, all of which came from patients with melanoma. Genomic DNA from formalin-fixed paraffin-embedded (FFPE) tissue samples served as the input for tumor TCR sequencing. TCRbeta CDR3 regions were immunosequenced from genomic DNA with the immunoSEQ Assay. Genomic DNA was amplified by bias-controlled multiplex PCR before high-throughput sequencing. Processing in the source paper ran as follows. To quantify the absolute abundance of each unique TCRbeta CDR3 region, the sequences were collapsed and filtered. Clonality, defined as 1 minus Pielou's evenness, was calculated using only productive rearrangements. To compute tumor T-cell fraction, TCRbeta template counts were normalized to usable DNA, with usable DNA estimated from several housekeeping genes. A previously published method was used to identify clones with significantly greater frequencies in on-treatment samples than in baseline samples. TCRdb's version of the immuneACCESS table is confined to in-frame rearrangements and falls short of the full clone set. An unresolved V gene accounts for under half of the shortfall where checked; the remainder is of unknown origin. D and trimming come from the DNA, and the V and J calls and clone size come from that table. A total of more than 1,500 clones appear in this sample, around 25% of them only once. The ten largest clones add up to approximately 12% of the sample.

The CDR3 runs 14 residues from the cysteine to the phenylalanine. CDR3 DNA only is kept here, 42 bases in frame from base 1. CDR1 and CDR2, per the germline V gene, are MNHGY and SAAAGT. At the junction V is shortened by 10 bases and J by 5 bases, with 18 bases in between. The chain joins TRBV6-8 to TRBJ1-5; the D gene identity is not certain. The TCR sequence derives from a human donor with melanoma. The sequencing used tumor tissue (inferred from file names), collected from a patient given nivolumab and ipilimumab in sequence. The CDR3 corresponds to CAIWTGVGHQPQHF. The nucleotides are TGTGCCATCTGGACCGGGGTTGGGCATCAGCCCCAGCATTTT.